This TCR beta chain was captured by sequencing in a study of cytotoxic CD8 clonotypes in ibrutinib-treated CLL (dated by TCRdb to about 2021). With respect to the entire study: The cohort included about 15 treatment-naive and eleven to twelve relapsed/refractory patients; around 17 were IGHV unmutated. Samples averaged approximately 240,000 productive templates and some 91,000 productive rearrangements. Response samples were obtained after a median of about 13 months of treatment, with a range of roughly 6 to 40 months. Partial responses were observed in approximately 24 patients and complete responses in 2; after a median follow-up of around 68 months, remission was maintained in 14 patients and progression was observed in roughly 12. Of the 90 or so people in the trial, approximately 24 had longitudinal samples available. Cryopreserved peripheral blood mononuclear cells were collected before treatment, at response, and at either disease progression or sustained remission. Overall results and qualifications from the work: At baseline, clonality was higher than in age-matched healthy donors and showed a strong correlation with circulating CD8+ T-cell counts. Sampling times were not matched between patients in sustained remission and patients whose disease was progressing, and lymph node repertoires were not examined. Clonality rose at ibrutinib response, remained stable during sustained remission, and dropped back toward baseline at progression. Public clonotypes were rare and either shrank or stayed stable during treatment, and the rise in clonality at ibrutinib response reflected expansion of private clonotypes.

The goal of deep resolution MiSeq sequencing was a depth between 1 in 1 million and 1 in 200,000 T cells, and coverage averaged 10x per clonotype. The immunoSEQ hsTCRB Kit was used to generate TCR beta libraries. Turning to the authors' computational methods: Data were analyzed with ImmunoSEQ Data Assistant and ImmunoSEQ Analyzer, with V, D and J genes assigned per IMGT definitions. Clonality, which ranges from 0 to 1, was calculated by subtracting the normalized Shannon entropy of productive rearrangement frequencies from one. Public clonotype analysis was restricted to overrepresented clonotypes comprising at least 0.05% of each patient's repertoire. Repertoires from some 13 age-matched healthy donors in immuneACCESS were used as clonality controls. What TCRdb holds here is the immuneACCESS table cut down to in-frame rearrangements. Part of the clones is not present; checked against another copy, under half of the missing clones reflect an unresolved V gene, and the others are unexplained. V, J and clone size are taken as reported in that table, and D and trimming were inferred from the DNA itself. The sample data list approximately 80,000 clones, and about 86% of these were observed just once. Of the sample, around 5% falls within the top ten clones.

A word on this clone: Its antigen remains undetermined. No base quality values were provided; no much bigger clone lies one nucleotide off.

For TCR beta library preparation, 2 to 2.5 micrograms of genomic DNA were isolated from cryopreserved PBMCs. High-throughput TCR beta sequencing was performed on longitudinal blood samples from CLL patients receiving ibrutinib monotherapy. The patients took part in an open-label, single-center phase 2 trial of ibrutinib monotherapy. The germline V gene supplies CDR1 SGDLS and CDR2 YYNGEE. Spanning cysteine to phenylalanine, the CDR3 consists of 14 amino acids. Only the CDR3 DNA is retained, 42 bases long and in frame from the first base. At the junction V is shortened by 0 bases and J by 6 bases; bases outside the gene matches: 6.

This sequence originates from a human donor with chronic lymphocytic leukemia. The sample consisted of PBMCs, taken before ibrutinib treatment. The chain is made from TRBV9 and TRBJ2-7, and TRBD2 aligns with 7 junction nucleotides. CDR3 region: CASSVDEGGPEQYF. DNA sequence: TGTGCCAGCAGCGTAGATGAGGGAGGGCCCGAGCAGTACTTC.